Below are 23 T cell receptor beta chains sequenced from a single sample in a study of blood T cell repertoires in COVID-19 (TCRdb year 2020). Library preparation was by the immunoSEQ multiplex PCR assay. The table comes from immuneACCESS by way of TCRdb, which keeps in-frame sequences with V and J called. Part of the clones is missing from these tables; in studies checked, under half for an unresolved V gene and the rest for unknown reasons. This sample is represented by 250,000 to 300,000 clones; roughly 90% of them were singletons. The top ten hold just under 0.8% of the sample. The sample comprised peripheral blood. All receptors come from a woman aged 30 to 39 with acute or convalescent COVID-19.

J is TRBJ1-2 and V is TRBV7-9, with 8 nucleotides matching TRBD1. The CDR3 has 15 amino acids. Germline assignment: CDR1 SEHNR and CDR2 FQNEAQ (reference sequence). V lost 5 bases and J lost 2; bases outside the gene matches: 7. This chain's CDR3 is CASSPAAGGNYGYTF. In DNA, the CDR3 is TGTGCCAGCAGCCCCGCGGCAGGGGGCAACTATGGCTACACCTTC.

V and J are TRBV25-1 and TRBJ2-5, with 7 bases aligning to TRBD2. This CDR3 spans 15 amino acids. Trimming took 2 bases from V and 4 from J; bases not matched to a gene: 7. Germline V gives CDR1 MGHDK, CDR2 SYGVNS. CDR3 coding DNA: TGTGCCAGCAGTGAAGCTCGCGGGAGTGGAGAGACCCAGTACTTC. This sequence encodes CASSEARGSGETQYF. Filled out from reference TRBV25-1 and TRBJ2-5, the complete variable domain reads EADIYQTPRYLVIGTGKKITLECSQTMGHDKMYWYQQDPGMELHLIHYSYGVNSTEKGDLSSESTVSRIRTEHFPLTLESARPSHTSQYLCASSEARGSGETQYFGPGTRLLVL.

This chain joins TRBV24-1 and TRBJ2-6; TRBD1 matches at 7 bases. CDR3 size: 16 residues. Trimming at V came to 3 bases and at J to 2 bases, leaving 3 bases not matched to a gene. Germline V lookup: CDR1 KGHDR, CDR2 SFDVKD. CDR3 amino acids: CATSDTQGAGANVLTF. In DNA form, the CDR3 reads TGTGCCACCAGTGATACTCAGGGGGCTGGGGCCAACGTCCTGACTTTC.

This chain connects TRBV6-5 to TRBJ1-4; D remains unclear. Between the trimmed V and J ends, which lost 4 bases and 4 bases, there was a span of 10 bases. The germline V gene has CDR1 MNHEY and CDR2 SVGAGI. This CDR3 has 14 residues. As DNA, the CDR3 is TGTGCCAGCAGTTCCCACATCCTTAATGAAAAACTGTTTTTT. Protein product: CASSSHILNEKLFF.

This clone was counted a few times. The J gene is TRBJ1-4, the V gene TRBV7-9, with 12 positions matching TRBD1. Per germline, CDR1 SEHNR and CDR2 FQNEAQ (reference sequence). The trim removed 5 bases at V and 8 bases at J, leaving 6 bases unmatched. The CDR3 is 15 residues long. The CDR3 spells CASSTWDRGREKLFF. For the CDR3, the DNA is TGTGCCAGCAGCACCTGGGACAGGGGGCGAGAAAAACTGTTTTTT.

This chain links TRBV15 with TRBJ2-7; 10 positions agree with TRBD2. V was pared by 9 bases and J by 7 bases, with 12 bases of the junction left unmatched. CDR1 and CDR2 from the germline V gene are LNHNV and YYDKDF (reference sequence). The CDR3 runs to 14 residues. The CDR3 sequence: CATAQREGRGEQYF. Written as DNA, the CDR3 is TGTGCCACAGCTCAGCGGGAGGGCCGTGGGGAGCAGTACTTC.

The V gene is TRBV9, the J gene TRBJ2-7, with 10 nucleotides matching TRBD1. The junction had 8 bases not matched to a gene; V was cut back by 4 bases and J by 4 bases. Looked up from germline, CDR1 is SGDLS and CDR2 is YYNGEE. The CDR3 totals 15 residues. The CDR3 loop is CASSPQTGGIYEQYF. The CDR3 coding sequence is TGTGCCAGCAGCCCCCAGACAGGGGGCATTTACGAGCAGTACTTC. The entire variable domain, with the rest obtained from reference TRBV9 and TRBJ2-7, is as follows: DSGVTQTPKHLITATGQRVTLRCSPRSGDLSVYWYQQSLDQGLQFLIQYYNGEERAKGNILERFSAQQFPDLHSELNLSSLELGDSALYFCASSPQTGGIYEQYFGPGTRLTVT.

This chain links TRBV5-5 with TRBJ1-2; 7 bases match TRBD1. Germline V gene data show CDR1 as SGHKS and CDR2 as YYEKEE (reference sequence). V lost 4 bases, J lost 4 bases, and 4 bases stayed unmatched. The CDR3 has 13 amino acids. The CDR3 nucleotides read TGTGCCAGCAGCCCTTGGGACAGCTATGGCTACACCTTC. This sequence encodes CASSPWDSYGYTF. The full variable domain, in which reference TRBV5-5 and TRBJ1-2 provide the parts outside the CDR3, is DAGVTQSPTHLIKTRGQQVTLRCSPISGHKSVSWYQQVLGQGPQFIFQYYEKEERGRGNFPDRFSARQFPNYSSELNVNALLLGDSALYLCASSPWDSYGYTFGSGTRLTVV.

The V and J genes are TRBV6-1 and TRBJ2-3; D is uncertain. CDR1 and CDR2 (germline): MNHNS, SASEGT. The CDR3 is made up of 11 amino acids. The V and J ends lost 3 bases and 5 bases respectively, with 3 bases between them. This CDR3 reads CASSDRDTQYF. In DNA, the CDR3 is TGTGCCAGCAGTGATCGAGATACGCAGTATTTT.

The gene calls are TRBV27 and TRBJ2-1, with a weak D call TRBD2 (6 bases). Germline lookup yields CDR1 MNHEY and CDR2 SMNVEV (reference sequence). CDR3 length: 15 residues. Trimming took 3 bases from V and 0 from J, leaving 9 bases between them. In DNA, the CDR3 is TGTGCCAGCAGTTTGGGGGGTCACTCCTACAATGAGCAGTTCTTC. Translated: CASSLGGHSYNEQFF.

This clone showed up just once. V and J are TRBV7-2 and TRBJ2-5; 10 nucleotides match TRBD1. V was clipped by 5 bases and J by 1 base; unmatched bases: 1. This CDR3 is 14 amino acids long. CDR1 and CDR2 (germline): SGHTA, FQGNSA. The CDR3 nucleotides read TGTGCCAGCAGCAGGGACAGGGGCCAAGAGACCCAGTACTTC. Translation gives CASSRDRGQETQYF.

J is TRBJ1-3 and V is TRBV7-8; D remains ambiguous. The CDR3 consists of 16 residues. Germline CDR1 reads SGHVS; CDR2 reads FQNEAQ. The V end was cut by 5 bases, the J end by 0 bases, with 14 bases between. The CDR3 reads CASSEPPLGSGNTIYF. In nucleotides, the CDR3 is TGTGCCAGCAGCGAACCCCCCCTCGGCTCTGGAAACACCATATATTTT.

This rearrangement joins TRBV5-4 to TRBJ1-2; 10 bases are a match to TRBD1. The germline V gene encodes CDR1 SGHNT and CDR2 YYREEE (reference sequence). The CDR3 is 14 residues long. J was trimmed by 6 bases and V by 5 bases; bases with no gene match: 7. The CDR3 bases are TGTGCCAGCAGGAAGACAGGGGGCGCGGATGGCTACACCTTC. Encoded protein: CASRKTGGADGYTF.

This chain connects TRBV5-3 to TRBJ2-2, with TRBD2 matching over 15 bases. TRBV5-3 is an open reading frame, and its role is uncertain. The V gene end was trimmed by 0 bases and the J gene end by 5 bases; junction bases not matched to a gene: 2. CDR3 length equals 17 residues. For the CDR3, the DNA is TGTGCCAGAAGCTTGGAGGGACTAGCGGGAGGAACCGGGGAGCTGTTTTTT. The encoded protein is CARSLEGLAGGTGELFF.

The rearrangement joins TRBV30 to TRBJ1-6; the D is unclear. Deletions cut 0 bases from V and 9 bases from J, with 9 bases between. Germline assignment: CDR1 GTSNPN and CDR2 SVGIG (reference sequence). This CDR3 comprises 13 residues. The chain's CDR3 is CAWSVRGLSPLHF. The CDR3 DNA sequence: TGTGCCTGGAGTGTACGCGGACTTTCACCCCTCCACTTT.

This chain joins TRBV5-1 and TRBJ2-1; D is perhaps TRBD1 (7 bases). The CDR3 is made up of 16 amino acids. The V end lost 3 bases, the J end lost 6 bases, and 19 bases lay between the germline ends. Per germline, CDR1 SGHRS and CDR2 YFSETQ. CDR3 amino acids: CASSYQNRGLGNEQFF. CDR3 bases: TGCGCCAGCAGCTATCAAAACAGGGGACTGGGCAATGAGCAGTTCTTC.

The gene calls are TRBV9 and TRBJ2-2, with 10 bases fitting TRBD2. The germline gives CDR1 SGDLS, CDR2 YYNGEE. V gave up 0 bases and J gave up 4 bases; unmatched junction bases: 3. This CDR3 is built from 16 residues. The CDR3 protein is CASSVVASGSTGELFF. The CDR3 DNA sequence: TGTGCCAGCAGCGTAGTGGCTAGCGGGAGCACCGGGGAGCTGTTTTTT.

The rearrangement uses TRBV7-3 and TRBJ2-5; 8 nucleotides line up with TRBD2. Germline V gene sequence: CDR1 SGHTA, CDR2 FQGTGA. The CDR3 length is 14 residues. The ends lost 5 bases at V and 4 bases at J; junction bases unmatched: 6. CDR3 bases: TGTGCCAGCAGCGCATGGGCGGGAGGAGAGACCCAGTACTTC. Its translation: CASSAWAGGETQYF.

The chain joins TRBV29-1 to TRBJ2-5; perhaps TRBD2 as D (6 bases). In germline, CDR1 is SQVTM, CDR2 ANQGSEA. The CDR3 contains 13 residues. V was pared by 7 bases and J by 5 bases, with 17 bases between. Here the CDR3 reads CSGSGKTVETQYF. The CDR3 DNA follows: TGCAGCGGTAGCGGAAAGACGGTTGAGACCCAGTACTTC.

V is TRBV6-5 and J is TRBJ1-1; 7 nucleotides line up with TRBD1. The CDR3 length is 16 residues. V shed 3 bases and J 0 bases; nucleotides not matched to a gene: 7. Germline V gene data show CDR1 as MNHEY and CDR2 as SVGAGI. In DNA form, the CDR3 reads TGTGCCAGCAGTTATTCGGGACAGATGATGAACACTGAAGCTTTCTTT. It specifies CASSYSGQMMNTEAFF.

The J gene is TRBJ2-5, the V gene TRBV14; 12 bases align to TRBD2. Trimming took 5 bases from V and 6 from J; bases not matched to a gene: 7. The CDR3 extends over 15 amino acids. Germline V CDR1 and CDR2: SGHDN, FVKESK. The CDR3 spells CASSNGLAGPKTQYF. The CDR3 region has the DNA TGTGCCAGCAGCAATGGACTAGCGGGACCCAAGACCCAGTACTTC.

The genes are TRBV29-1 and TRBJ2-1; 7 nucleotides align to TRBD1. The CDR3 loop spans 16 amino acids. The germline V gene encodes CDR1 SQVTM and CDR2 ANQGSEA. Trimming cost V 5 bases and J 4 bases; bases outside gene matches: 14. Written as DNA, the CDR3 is TGCAGCGTTTTCGGTATGGTACAGGGGCGGTACAATGAGCAGTTCTTC. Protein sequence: CSVFGMVQGRYNEQFF.

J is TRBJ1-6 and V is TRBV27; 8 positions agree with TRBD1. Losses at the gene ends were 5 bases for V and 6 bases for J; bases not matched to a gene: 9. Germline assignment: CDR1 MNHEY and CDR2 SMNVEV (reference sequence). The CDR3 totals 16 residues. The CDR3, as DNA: TGTGCCAGCAGTACCGGGACAGGATTTTTTAATTCACCCCTCCACTTT. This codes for CASSTGTGFFNSPLHF.